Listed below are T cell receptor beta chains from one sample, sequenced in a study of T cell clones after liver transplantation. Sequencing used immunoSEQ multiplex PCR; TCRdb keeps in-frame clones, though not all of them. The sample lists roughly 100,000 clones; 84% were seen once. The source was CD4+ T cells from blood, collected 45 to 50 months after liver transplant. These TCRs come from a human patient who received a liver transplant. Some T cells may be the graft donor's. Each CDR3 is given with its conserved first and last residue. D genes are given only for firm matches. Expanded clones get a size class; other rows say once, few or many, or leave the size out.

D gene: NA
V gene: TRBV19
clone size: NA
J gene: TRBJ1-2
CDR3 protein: CASSIEHASYGYTF
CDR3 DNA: TGTGCCAGTAGTATAGAACACGCTTCCTATGGCTACACCTTC

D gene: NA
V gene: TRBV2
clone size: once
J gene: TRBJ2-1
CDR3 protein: CASSMSTGLPNEQFF
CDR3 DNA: TGTGCCAGCAGTATGAGTACGGGACTTCCGAATGAGCAGTTCTTC

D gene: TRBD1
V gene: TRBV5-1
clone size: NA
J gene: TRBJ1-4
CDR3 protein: CASSARTGSVEKLFF
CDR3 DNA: TGCGCCAGCAGCGCCCGGACAGGGAGCGTTGAAAAACTGTTTTTT

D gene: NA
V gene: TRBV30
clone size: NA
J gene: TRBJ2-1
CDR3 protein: CAPPGEQFF
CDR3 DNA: TGTGCCCCTCCTGGAGAGCAGTTCTTC

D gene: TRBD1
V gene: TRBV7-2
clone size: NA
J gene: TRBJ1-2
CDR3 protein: CASSSGGQVYGYTF
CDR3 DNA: TGTGCCAGCAGCTCGGGAGGACAGGTTTATGGCTACACCTTC

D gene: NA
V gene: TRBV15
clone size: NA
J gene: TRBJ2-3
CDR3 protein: CATSRDHQGGTQYF
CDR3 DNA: TGTGCCACCAGCAGAGATCATCAGGGAGGTACGCAGTATTTT

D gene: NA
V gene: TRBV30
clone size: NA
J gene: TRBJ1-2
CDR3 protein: CAWSVRSVGTYGYTF
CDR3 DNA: TGTGCCTGGAGTGTACGATCAGTAGGGACGTATGGCTACACCTTC

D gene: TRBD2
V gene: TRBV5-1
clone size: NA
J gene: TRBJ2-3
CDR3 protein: CASSSGLAGGGGDTQYF
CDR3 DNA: TGCGCCAGCAGCTCGGGACTAGCGGGAGGGGGAGGAGATACGCAGTATTTT

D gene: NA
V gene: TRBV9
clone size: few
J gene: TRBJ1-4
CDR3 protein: CASSLLPKGTEKLFF
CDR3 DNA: TGTGCCAGCAGCCTACTTCCTAAGGGAACTGAAAAACTGTTTTTT

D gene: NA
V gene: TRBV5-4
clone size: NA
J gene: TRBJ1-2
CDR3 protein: CASSLDGGGYGYTF
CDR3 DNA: TGTGCCAGCAGCTTGGACGGGGGCGGCTATGGCTACACCTTC

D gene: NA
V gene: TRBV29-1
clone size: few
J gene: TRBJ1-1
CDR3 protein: CSVHQTVMNTEAFF
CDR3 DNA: TGCAGCGTCCACCAGACCGTCATGAACACTGAAGCTTTCTTT